Listed here are 13 T cell receptor beta chains from one sample, sequenced in a study of shared clonotypes between healthy human individuals. TCRdb keeps only in-frame clones here, not all; method: immunoSEQ multiplex PCR. The sample holds 1.6 million or so clones, 96% seen once. Sequenced input: naive CD4+ T cells sorted from blood. Subset in this sample: CD45RA+ positively selected. These TCRs come from a man aged 25 to 45 in good health.

The rearrangement links TRBV21-1 to TRBJ2-1; the DNA was not compared with TRBD2, the D call given in the table. TRBV21-1 is a pseudogene. The CDR3 has 20 residues. CDR3 DNA sequence: TGTGCCAGCACCACAAATACTCTTAGACGGGTCCATCCCCTATACAATGAGCAGTTCTTC. Protein product: CASTTNTLRRVHPLYNEQFF.

The chain joins TRBV25-1 to TRBJ2-5, with TRBD1 matching over 7 bases. CDR1 and CDR2 (germline): MGHDK, SYGVNS. V was clipped by 4 bases and J by 2 bases; unmatched bases: 4. The CDR3 is 14 amino acids. CDR3 in DNA: TGTGCCAGCAGTGGAACAGGGGCGCAAGAGACCCAGTACTTC. The encoded protein is CASSGTGAQETQYF.

The J gene is TRBJ1-2, the V gene TRBV28; the match to TRBD1 covers 7 bases. The CDR3 covers 16 residues. CDR1 is MDHEN and CDR2 is SYDVKM in the germline V gene. The V gene end was trimmed by 6 bases and the J gene end by 7 bases; junction bases not matched to a gene: 17. CDR3 coding DNA: TGTGCCAGCAGCTCCCCCAGACAGGGAAGTTGGGGTGGCTACACCTTC. This gives the protein CASSSPRQGSWGGYTF.

For the CDR3, the DNA is TGTGCCAGCAGCTTAGTTCCGACGGGCGATGAAAAACTGTTTTTT. Its translation is CASSLVPTGDEKLFF. This rearrangement joins TRBV7-9 to TRBJ1-4; D not resolved. The V gene lost 1 base and the J gene lost 6 bases, with 12 bases spanning the gap. The CDR3 has 15 amino acids. Germline assignment: CDR1 SEHNR and CDR2 FQNEAQ (reference sequence).

This chain links TRBV27 with TRBJ2-7, with 8 positions matching TRBD2. This CDR3 spans 21 amino acids. CDR1 MNHEY and CDR2 SMNVEV come from the germline V gene (reference sequence). The ends lost 2 bases at V and 3 bases at J; junction bases unmatched: 24. The CDR3, as DNA: TGTGCCAGCAGTTTACGCGCACACCGAGGACCGTCGGGACTAGAATACTACGAGCAGTACTTC. This sequence encodes CASSLRAHRGPSGLEYYEQYF.

The chain couples TRBV7-2 to TRBJ2-7, with D perhaps matching TRBD1 or TRBD2 (6 bases each). CDR3 length: 15 amino acids. V dropped 4 bases and J dropped 2 bases, with 15 bases sitting between them. Germline CDR1 reads SGHTA; CDR2 reads FQGNSA. CDR3 residues: CASSSSGATTYEQYF. In nucleotides, the CDR3 is TGTGCCAGCAGCTCGTCGGGGGCCACAACCTACGAGCAGTACTTC. The full variable domain, in which reference TRBV7-2 and TRBJ2-7 provide the parts outside the CDR3, is GAGVSQSPSNKVTEKGKDVELRCDPISGHTALYWYRQSLGQGLEFLIYFQGNSAPDKSGLPSDRFSAERTGGSVSTLTIQRTQQEDSAVYLCASSSSGATTYEQYFGPGTRLTVT.

J is TRBJ2-1 and V is TRBV10-3; 7 bases agree with TRBD2. Germline CDR1 is ENHRY and CDR2 is SYGVKD. The V segment lost 5 bases and the J segment 4 bases; nucleotides outside the gene matches: 5. The CDR3 extends over 14 amino acids. The CDR3 loop is CAISTGTKYNEQFF. The CDR3 nucleotides read TGTGCCATCAGTACCGGGACTAAATACAATGAGCAGTTCTTC.

The rearrangement uses TRBV10-3 and TRBJ2-2; no definite D call. This CDR3 contains 15 residues. Trimming took 7 bases from V and 4 from J, leaving 16 bases between them. Germline values: CDR1 ENHRY, CDR2 SYGVKD. The CDR3 here is CAIKVGGAATGELFF. The CDR3 DNA sequence: TGTGCCATCAAGGTGGGCGGCGCGGCCACCGGGGAGCTGTTTTTT.

This rearrangement joins TRBV29-1 to TRBJ2-7; 7 bases match TRBD2. This CDR3 comprises 13 residues. CDR1 is SQVTM and CDR2 is ANQGSEA in the germline V gene. V shed 4 bases and J 7 bases; nucleotides not matched to a gene: 10. The CDR3 protein is CSVGAGVRLEQYF. CDR3 DNA sequence: TGCAGCGTTGGTGCGGGAGTCCGACTTGAGCAGTACTTC.

The CDR3 DNA reads TGTGCCAGCAAAGACGGTGTGAATGAGCAGTTCTTC. Amino acid sequence: CASKDGVNEQFF. V gene TRBV25-1 combines with J gene TRBJ2-1; D gene unclear. Trimming left V 7 bases short and J 7 bases short, with 11 bases between. Germline values: CDR1 MGHDK, CDR2 SYGVNS. CDR3 length: 12 residues.

The V gene is TRBV6-1, the J gene TRBJ1-1; 9 positions match TRBD1. V was clipped by 5 bases and J by 2 bases; unmatched bases: 6. The CDR3 spans 15 residues. Germline CDR1 and CDR2: MNHNS and SASEGT. The CDR3 nucleotides read TGTGCCAGCAGTACCGGGACAGGGCCTAACACTGAAGCTTTCTTT. Encoded protein: CASSTGTGPNTEAFF.

This clone showed up just once. The chain carries TRBV6-4 and TRBJ2-3; D possibly uses TRBD1 or TRBD2 (5 bases each). The CDR3 runs 15 residues. The V gene lost 5 bases and the J gene lost 3 bases, with 15 bases spanning the gap. CDR1 and CDR2 from the germline V gene are MRHNA and SNTAGT. The CDR3 spells CASSPGPWDTDTQYF. The CDR3 DNA follows: TGTGCCAGCAGTCCGGGACCTTGGGATACAGATACGCAGTATTTT.

The rearrangement links TRBV7-2 to TRBJ2-7; 13 bases align to TRBD2. Germline trimming cut 5 bases from V and 12 bases from J; bases unmatched to any gene: 7. The CDR3 is made up of 13 amino acids. Looked up from germline, CDR1 is SGHTA and CDR2 is FQGNSA. In nucleotides, the CDR3 is TGTGCCAGCAGCCTCGGACTAGCGGGAGTAGTGTACTTC. This encodes CASSLGLAGVVYF.